The rows below give T cell receptor beta chains drawn from one sample of a study of control samples from healthy donors and cancer patients. Clones were read by immunoSEQ multiplex PCR, and TCRdb kept only the in-frame ones, dropping some. The top ten hold roughly 10% of the sample, which has 90,000 to 100,000 clones, around three quarters seen once. What was sequenced was blood. The receptor source for this set is a woman aged 30 to 39 in good health. Both conserved end residues are part of each CDR3. D genes are given only for firm matches. Size is omitted from some rows. Given values are once, few, many or a class for expanded clones.

clone_size: NA
j_call: TRBJ1-6
v_call: TRBV30
d_call: NA
cdr3_aa: CAWSVLGGSGSPLHF
cdr3_nt: TGTGCCTGGAGTGTACTAGGGGGGTCTGGGTCACCCCTCCACTTT

clone_size: NA
j_call: TRBJ2-5
v_call: TRBV6-6
d_call: TRBD1
cdr3_aa: CASSTGTGETQYF
cdr3_nt: TGTGCCAGCAGTACAGGGACAGGGGAGACCCAGTACTTC

clone_size: few
j_call: TRBJ1-4
v_call: TRBV29-1
d_call: NA
cdr3_aa: CSGRDTNEKLFF
cdr3_nt: TGCAGTGGACGCGATACTAATGAAAAACTGTTTTTT

clone_size: few
j_call: TRBJ1-1
v_call: TRBV10-3
d_call: NA
cdr3_aa: CAISSGSKNTEAFF
cdr3_nt: TGTGCCATAAGTTCCGGGAGCAAGAACACTGAAGCTTTCTTT

clone_size: once
j_call: TRBJ1-3
v_call: TRBV29-1
d_call: TRBD1
cdr3_aa: CSVTGTGGLGNTIYF
cdr3_nt: TGCAGCGTCACCGGGACAGGGGGTTTGGGAAACACCATATATTTT

clone_size: few
j_call: TRBJ2-7
v_call: TRBV6-2/TRBV6-3
d_call: NA
cdr3_aa: CASSYSETGTYEQYF
cdr3_nt: TGTGCCAGCAGTTACTCGGAGACAGGAACCTACGAGCAGTACTTC

clone_size: NA
j_call: TRBJ2-7
v_call: TRBV18
d_call: NA
cdr3_aa: CASSPRDGAYEQYF
cdr3_nt: TGTGCCAGCTCACCGAGGGACGGGGCCTACGAGCAGTACTTC

clone_size: NA
j_call: TRBJ1-5
v_call: TRBV13
d_call: TRBD1
cdr3_aa: CASSGQGQQPQHF
cdr3_nt: TGTGCCAGCAGCGGACAGGGGCAACAGCCCCAGCATTTT

clone_size: NA
j_call: TRBJ1-5
v_call: TRBV19
d_call: TRBD1
cdr3_aa: CASSISTGGGYSNQPQHF
cdr3_nt: TGTGCCAGTAGTATATCGACAGGGGGCGGATATAGCAATCAGCCCCAGCATTTT

clone_size: NA
j_call: TRBJ1-6
v_call: TRBV6-5
d_call: NA
cdr3_aa: CASKRQDAYNSPLHF
cdr3_nt: TGTGCCAGCAAACGACAGGATGCCTATAATTCACCCCTCCACTTT

clone_size: NA
j_call: TRBJ2-7
v_call: TRBV9
d_call: TRBD2
cdr3_aa: CASSVADGGALYF
cdr3_nt: TGTGCCAGCAGCGTAGCTGACGGGGGGGCTCTGTACTTC

clone_size: few
j_call: TRBJ1-5
v_call: TRBV19
d_call: NA
cdr3_aa: CASRQGGPQHF
cdr3_nt: TGTGCCAGTAGACAGGGAGGGCCCCAGCATTTT

clone_size: NA
j_call: TRBJ1-1
v_call: TRBV5-1
d_call: NA
cdr3_aa: CASSSSRGQTLNTEAFF
cdr3_nt: TGCGCCAGCAGCTCCTCACGAGGACAAACCCTGAACACTGAAGCTTTCTTT

clone_size: few
j_call: TRBJ2-5
v_call: TRBV3-1/TRBV3-2
d_call: NA
cdr3_aa: CASSQGVSETQYF
cdr3_nt: TGTGCCAGCAGCCAAGGGGTGTCGGAGACCCAGTACTTC

clone_size: NA
j_call: TRBJ2-1
v_call: TRBV4-3
d_call: TRBD1
cdr3_aa: CASSQRQGVGEQFF
cdr3_nt: TGCGCCAGCAGCCAGAGACAGGGGGTGGGGGAGCAGTTCTTC

clone_size: NA
j_call: TRBJ2-3
v_call: TRBV21-1
d_call: NA
cdr3_aa: CASSKVPPPLDSLPSTDTQYF
cdr3_nt: TGTGCCAGCAGCAAAGTGCCCCCGCCCCTGGACAGCTTACCTAGCACAGATACGCAGTATTTT

clone_size: once
j_call: TRBJ2-3
v_call: TRBV7-8
d_call: TRBD1
cdr3_aa: CASSVGQGADTQYF
cdr3_nt: TGTGCCAGCAGCGTGGGACAGGGTGCAGATACGCAGTATTTT

clone_size: NA
j_call: TRBJ2-2
v_call: TRBV4-3
d_call: NA
cdr3_aa: CASSQEFSGIGGELFF
cdr3_nt: TGCGCCAGCAGCCAAGAATTCAGTGGGATCGGCGGGGAGCTGTTTTTT

clone_size: once
j_call: TRBJ1-5
v_call: TRBV29-1
d_call: TRBD1
cdr3_aa: CSVRTGGYDQPQHF
cdr3_nt: TGCAGCGTCAGGACAGGGGGGTACGATCAGCCCCAGCATTTT

clone_size: NA
j_call: TRBJ2-1
v_call: TRBV5-1
d_call: TRBD2
cdr3_aa: CASNPSGGNNEQFF
cdr3_nt: TGCGCCAGCAATCCTAGCGGGGGTAACAATGAGCAGTTCTTC

clone_size: NA
j_call: TRBJ1-2
v_call: TRBV9
d_call: NA
cdr3_aa: CASARGSTNYGYTF
cdr3_nt: TGTGCCAGCGCCCGCGGCAGCACTAACTATGGCTACACCTTC

clone_size: NA
j_call: TRBJ2-3
v_call: TRBV21-1
d_call: NA
cdr3_aa: CASNDQDTYTDTQYF
cdr3_nt: TGTGCCAGCAATGATCAGGACACTTACACAGATACGCAGTATTTT

clone_size: NA
j_call: TRBJ1-5
v_call: TRBV6-9
d_call: NA
cdr3_aa: CASSLGTGTQPQHF
cdr3_nt: TGTGCCAGCAGTTTAGGGACCGGTACTCAGCCCCAGCATTTT

clone_size: NA
j_call: TRBJ1-6
v_call: TRBV7-9
d_call: NA
cdr3_aa: CASSFEGWNSPLHF
cdr3_nt: TGTGCCAGCAGCTTTGAGGGGTGGAATTCACCCCTCCACTTT

clone_size: NA
j_call: TRBJ2-2
v_call: TRBV19
d_call: NA
cdr3_aa: CASSPKSGELFF
cdr3_nt: TGTGCCAGTAGTCCGAAGTCCGGGGAGCTGTTTTTT

clone_size: NA
j_call: TRBJ1-6
v_call: TRBV9
d_call: TRBD1
cdr3_aa: CASSVHPRQGASSPLHF
cdr3_nt: TGTGCCAGCAGCGTTCACCCCAGACAGGGGGCATCTTCACCCCTCCACTTT

clone_size: NA
j_call: TRBJ1-5
v_call: TRBV15
d_call: TRBD1
cdr3_aa: CATSRGGQGAGNQPQHF
cdr3_nt: TGTGCCACCAGCAGAGGGGGACAGGGGGCAGGGAATCAGCCCCAGCATTTT

clone_size: NA
j_call: TRBJ2-5
v_call: TRBV9
d_call: TRBD2
cdr3_aa: CASSVGGYETQYF
cdr3_nt: TGTGCCAGCAGCGTCGGGGGGTACGAGACCCAGTACTTC

clone_size: few
j_call: TRBJ1-5
v_call: TRBV10-3
d_call: TRBD1
cdr3_aa: CAISTNQLTGVNQPQHF
cdr3_nt: TGTGCCATCAGCACTAATCAACTGACAGGGGTCAATCAGCCCCAGCATTTT

clone_size: NA
j_call: TRBJ2-7
v_call: TRBV21-1
d_call: NA
cdr3_aa: CASSKPPWTVGAYEQYF
cdr3_nt: TGTGCCAGCAGCAAACCCCCTTGGACAGTCGGAGCCTACGAGCAGTACTTC

clone_size: NA
j_call: TRBJ1-1
v_call: TRBV6-6
d_call: NA
cdr3_aa: CASSVRANTEAFF
cdr3_nt: TGTGCCAGCAGTGTAAGGGCTAACACTGAAGCTTTCTTT

clone_size: medium-sized
j_call: TRBJ2-3
v_call: TRBV6-4
d_call: TRBD2
cdr3_aa: CASSDSGGATDTQYF
cdr3_nt: TGTGCCAGCAGTGACTCCGGGGGGGCCACAGATACGCAGTATTTT

clone_size: NA
j_call: TRBJ1-1
v_call: TRBV9
d_call: NA
cdr3_aa: CASSVTQETGEAFF
cdr3_nt: TGTGCCAGCAGCGTAACGCAAGAGACCGGTGAAGCTTTCTTT

clone_size: NA
j_call: TRBJ2-4
v_call: TRBV19
d_call: NA
cdr3_aa: CASRPGQAIWGVKNIQYF
cdr3_nt: TGTGCCAGTAGACCCGGACAGGCAATCTGGGGGGTCAAAAACATTCAGTACTTC

clone_size: NA
j_call: TRBJ2-4
v_call: TRBV3-1/TRBV3-2
d_call: NA
cdr3_aa: CASSQGRVGNIQYF
cdr3_nt: TGTGCCAGCAGCCAAGGTCGGGTGGGGAACATTCAGTACTTC

clone_size: NA
j_call: TRBJ2-3
v_call: TRBV25-1
d_call: NA
cdr3_aa: CASGITDTQYF
cdr3_nt: TGTGCCAGCGGGATAACAGATACGCAGTATTTT

clone_size: NA
j_call: TRBJ2-3
v_call: TRBV5-1
d_call: TRBD1
cdr3_aa: CASSLDRGTDTQYF
cdr3_nt: TGCGCCAGCAGCTTGGACAGGGGTACAGATACGCAGTATTTT

clone_size: NA
j_call: TRBJ2-7
v_call: TRBV5-1
d_call: TRBD1
cdr3_aa: CASSLDGQGELQYF
cdr3_nt: TGCGCCAGCAGCTTGGATGGACAGGGGGAACTGCAGTACTTC

clone_size: NA
j_call: TRBJ2-5
v_call: TRBV2
d_call: NA
cdr3_aa: CASSRLTLGETQYF
cdr3_nt: TGTGCCAGCAGTAGACTTACTCTCGGGGAGACCCAGTACTTC

clone_size: NA
j_call: TRBJ1-2
v_call: TRBV27
d_call: NA
cdr3_aa: CASRLGTQYGYTF
cdr3_nt: TGTGCCAGCAGGCTCGGGACTCAATACGGCTACACCTTC

clone_size: NA
j_call: TRBJ1-5
v_call: TRBV19
d_call: TRBD1
cdr3_aa: CASSVGQGKVQPQHF
cdr3_nt: TGTGCCAGTAGTGTCGGACAGGGGAAGGTTCAGCCCCAGCATTTT

clone_size: once
j_call: TRBJ2-5
v_call: TRBV5-1
d_call: TRBD2
cdr3_aa: CASSRRLSGGRGETQYF
cdr3_nt: TGCGCCAGCAGCCGAAGGCTAAGCGGGGGGAGGGGAGAGACCCAGTACTTC